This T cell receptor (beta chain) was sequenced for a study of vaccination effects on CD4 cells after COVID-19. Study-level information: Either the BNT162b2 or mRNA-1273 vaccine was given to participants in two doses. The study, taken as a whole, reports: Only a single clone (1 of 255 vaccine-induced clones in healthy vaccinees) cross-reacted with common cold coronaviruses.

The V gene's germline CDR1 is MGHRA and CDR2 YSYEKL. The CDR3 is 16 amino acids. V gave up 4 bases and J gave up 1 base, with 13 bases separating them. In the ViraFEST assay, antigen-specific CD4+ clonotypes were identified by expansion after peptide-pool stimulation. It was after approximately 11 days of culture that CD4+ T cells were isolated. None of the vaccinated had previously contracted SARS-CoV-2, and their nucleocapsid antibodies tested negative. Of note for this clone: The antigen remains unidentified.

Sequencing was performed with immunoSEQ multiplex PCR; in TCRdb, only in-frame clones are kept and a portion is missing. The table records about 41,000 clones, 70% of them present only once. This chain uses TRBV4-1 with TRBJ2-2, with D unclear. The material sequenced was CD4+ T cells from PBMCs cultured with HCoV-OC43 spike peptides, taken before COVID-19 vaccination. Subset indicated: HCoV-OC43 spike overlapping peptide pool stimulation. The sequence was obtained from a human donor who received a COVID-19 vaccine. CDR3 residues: CASSLEVGMNTGELFF. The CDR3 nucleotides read TGCGCCAGCAGCCTAGAGGTCGGAATGAACACCGGGGAGCTGTTTTTT.